This T cell receptor beta chain derives from a study of T cells in Graves' hyperthyroidism and ophthalmopathy (dated by TCRdb to between 2018 and 2020). Turning to the overall study: Peripheral blood samples were taken at initial diagnosis, before any treatment was given. After blood sampling, hyperthyroidism patients were treated with methimazole at a starting dose of 30 mg daily, and ophthalmopathy patients were treated with high-dose intravenous methylprednisolone. Prospective prediction of ophthalmopathy was tested in an independent validation cohort of 18 to 20 hyperthyroidism patients and 17 patients who later progressed to ophthalmopathy. The paper reports TCR Vbeta CDR3 sequencing of roughly 140 peripheral blood samples: 40 to 45 ophthalmopathy, fewer than 80 hyperthyroidism and around 17 progressor patients. In addition, the study compared T-cell repertoires in thyroid tissue and in blood from five or six Graves' hyperthyroidism patients. The approximately 95 discovery patients were divided at random into training and test sets in a 7:3 ratio. TCR V-J signatures able to tell the groups apart were searched for in a discovery cohort of about a hundred patients, of whom 43 had Graves' ophthalmopathy and 57 had stable Graves' hyperthyroidism. Broad study findings and their caveats: A 13 V-J signature model separated ophthalmopathy from stable hyperthyroidism, with 87.88% sensitivity and 81.08% specificity in cross-validation and 80%/75% in testing. Sample size was not statistically predetermined, and blinding of investigators to group allocation was not performed. In validation, progression to ophthalmopathy was predicted by the model with nearly 71% sensitivity and roughly 76% specificity, a median of approximately 6.5 months before onset. Blood samples also contained most of the expanded thyroid clonotypes (frequency above 0.001), which suggests that blood repertoires may reflect thyroid immune responses.

Amplification of TCR beta CDR3 regions was carried out from RNA transcripts. A first-round RT-PCR of the TCR CDR3 used the HTBI primer set with the Qiagen OneStep RT-PCR kit. The libraries were constructed in a second round of multiplex PCR and then size-selected and purified. The libraries were sequenced on an Illumina HiSeq2000 using paired-end 100 bp reads. The study's processing was this. Raw data were processed with SOAPnuke, discarding reads with adapters, uncalled bases, mean Phred below 15, or no exact constant-primer or identifier match. High-quality paired reads were merged using COPE v1.2.5, and each unique nucleotide sequence was defined as a clonotype. Clonotypes were aligned to IMGT TRBV, TRBD and TRBJ reference segments using MiTCR v1.1. Only V-J combinations with frequency above 0.0001, covering 99% to 99.2% of repertoires, were analysed. A TCS score was defined as the ratio between F50 (clonal expansion) and ExV (chaos), using BLOSUM62-based TCRdist between CDR3 peptides within each V-J. Welch's t-statistics and random forest reduced around 520 V-J features to about 13, which were used in a naive Bayes classifier (R e1071). The similarity between thyroid and blood repertoires was quantified using the Morisita-Horn index. In-frame beta chains were kept once TCRdb had trimmed the public reads at Q25 with fastp and called clones with MiXCR. Identical CDR3 proteins give one entry, which carries the most common genes and DNA. It is TCRdb's table, rather than the study itself, that gives the V and J calls and clone size. This sample lists approximately 600,000 distinct CDR3 sequences; approximately 14% were detected once. Roughly 4.3% of the sample is in the top ten clones.

This clonotype occurred once. There is no known antigen for this receptor. At one of its ends the junction is not consistent with the germline gene, which may arise from a read error. Sequences SEHNR (CDR1) and FQNEAQ (CDR2) are obtained from the germline V gene (reference sequence). Reading from cysteine to phenylalanine, the CDR3 counts 13 amino acids. Solely the CDR3 DNA is kept, with 39 bases framed from the first base. Ophthalmopathy patients had moderately to severely active disease, with a Clinical Activity Score of 3 or more, a NOSPECS grade of 4 or more, and a disease duration of less than 3 months. The study excluded patients with uncontrolled infections, other autoimmune diseases, pregnancy or lactation. Clinical symptoms, serum thyroxine and TRAb, thyroid ultrasound, and orbital computed tomography formed the basis for the diagnoses. PBMCs were separated from 10 ml of fresh peripheral blood using Ficoll-Paque density gradient centrifugation. Total RNA was extracted with Trizol reagent, and quality was checked on an Agilent 2100 Bioanalyzer.

In this chain, TRBV7-9 is recombined with TRBJ1-2; possibly the D gene is TRBD1, per 5 matching bases. The sample taken for sequencing was blood. This sequence was found in a woman between 35 and 50 years old with Graves' ophthalmopathy. The nucleotide sequence is given as TGTGACAGCAGCTTTACAGGCCTCTATGGCTACACCTTC. This yields the protein CDSSFTGLYGYTF.